This T cell receptor (beta chain) was identified during a study of OX40 agonist ivuxolimab in advanced cancers. Whole-study results and caveats: On average, a greater number of expanded clones characterised CD8+ T cells relative to CD4+. At doses 0.1 to 3.0 mg/kg, CD4+ and CD8+ clones expanded.

Assay used: immunoSEQ multiplex PCR; TCRdb lists only in-frame clones, some missing. The sample lists over 100,000 clones, just over 90% occurring once. From germline, CDR1 is ENHRY and CDR2 SYGVKD. V dropped 11 bases and J dropped 2; count of bases not matched to a gene: 10. The CDR3 consists of 17 residues. On this clone itself: Its antigen is not identified.

The source is an adult with an advanced solid tumor such as melanoma, head and neck, liver or kidney cancer. The material was CD4+ or CD8+ T cells sorted from blood, obtained in a trial of the OX40 agonist ivuxolimab. V and J are TRBV10-3 and TRBJ2-2; 14 bases are shared with TRBD2. This CDR3 is CALLRTSGGLNTGELFF. The CDR3, as DNA: TGTGCCCTACTCAGGACTAGCGGGGGGCTTAACACCGGGGAGCTGTTTTTT.